Listed below are T cell receptor beta chains from one sample, sequenced in a study of CD8 T cells in ankylosing spondylitis. Using its own MiXCR run on the 5' RACE reads, TCRdb lists one record per CDR3 protein. This sample has about 800,000 distinct CDR3 sequences, with roughly 10% found just once. The sequenced sample was blood, either unsorted or a sorted T cell fraction (not recorded which). The source is a male donor with ankylosing spondylitis. Each CDR3 is given with its conserved first and last residue. D genes are given only for firm matches. A row's size may be missing; if present it is once, few, many or a size class.

TRBJ1-1 TRBV10-3 few . TGTGCCATCAGCGTCGGACAGAACACTGAAGCTTTCTTT CAISVGQNTEAFF
TRBJ2-7 TRBV6-1 few . TGTGCCAGCAGTGAGGGGACACGATCCTACGAGCAGTACTTC CASSEGTRSYEQYF
TRBJ2-1 TRBV5-5 . . TGTGCCAGCAGCCCTGGGGTGGACTGCTCCTACAATGAGCAGTTCTTC CASSPGVDCSYNEQFF
TRBJ2-2 TRBV4-3 few TRBD1 TGCGCCAGCAGCCAACCGGGACAGCCGAACACCGGGGAGCTGTTTTTT CASSQPGQPNTGELFF
TRBJ2-7 TRBV9 few . TGTGCCAGCAGCCCCGGGACTGGGGCCCCGTCTGCGCAGTACTTC CASSPGTGAPSAQYF
TRBJ2-7 TRBV27 many TRBD1 TGTGCCAGCAGAACCGGGACAGGGGGCGTGGACGAGCAGTACTTC CASRTGTGGVDEQYF
TRBJ2-1 TRBV20-1 . TRBD2 TGCAGTGCTATGAGCGGGAGTACGGACAATGAGCAGTTCTTC CSAMSGSTDNEQFF
TRBJ2-7 TRBV20-1 many TRBD2 TGCAGTGCCGTAGCGGGAACCTCCTACGAGCAGTACTTC CSAVAGTSYEQYF
TRBJ2-3 TRBV7-7 many . TGTGCTAGCAGCTTGAGTCCGCTTGACACAGATACGCAGTATTTT CASSLSPLDTDTQYF
TRBJ2-1 TRBV15 few TRBD2 TGTGCCACCAGCAGAGCCGTGACTAGCGGGAGTAACAATGAGCAGTTCTTC CATSRAVTSGSNNEQFF
TRBJ1-2 TRBV6-2/TRBV6-3 few . TGTGCCAGCAGCCGGGACGGCCACTATGGCTACACCTTC CASSRDGHYGYTF
TRBJ1-1 TRBV5-1 many TRBD1 TGTGCCAGCAGCTTTCAGGGGGCAACTGAAGCTTTCTTT CASSFQGATEAFF
TRBJ1-2 TRBV29-1 . TRBD1 TGCAGCGTCTCACAGGGGGCGGATGGCTACACCTTC CSVSQGADGYTF
TRBJ2-7 TRBV5-6 . . TGTGCCAGCGGCTTGGGGGGCGCCACGCATTATAGGTTC CASGLGGATHYRF
TRBJ1-5 TRBV12-3/TRBV12-4 many . TGTGCCAGCAGTTTTAACTGGGGGGGAGGAAGAAGTCAGCCCCAGCATTTT CASSFNWGGGRSQPQHF
TRBJ2-3 TRBV29-1 . . TGCAGCGTTGAAGGACCTCCGCCAGATACGCAGTATTTT CSVEGPPPDTQYF
TRBJ2-1 TRBV28 few . TGTGCCAGCAGTTTAGGCGGGGGCTATGAGCAGTTCTTC CASSLGGGYEQFF
TRBJ1-5 TRBV27 . . TGTGCCCTTATCGCCAGGCTCAATCAGCCCCAGCATTTT CALIARLNQPQHF
TRBJ1-1 TRBV28 few . TGTGCCAGCAGTTTATTGGGGGGATGGAGCGCTGAAGCTTTCTTT CASSLLGGWSAEAFF
TRBJ1-1 TRBV5-1 few . TGCGCCAGCAGCCCCGTAGGCGCTAACACTGAAGCTTTCTTT CASSPVGANTEAFF
TRBJ2-1 TRBV5-6 . TRBD2 TGTGCCAGCAGCCCTCCTCCTAGCGGGAGATTCTACAATGAGCAGTTCTTC CASSPPPSGRFYNEQFF
TRBJ2-7 TRBV29-1 . TRBD1 TGCAGCGTCCGGGACAGGGACTACGAGCAGTACTTC CSVRDRDYEQYF
TRBJ2-5 TRBV29-1 many TRBD2 TGCAGCGCCCGCAGGAGCGGGAGTTACCAAGAGACCCAGTACTTC CSARRSGSYQETQYF
TRBJ2-7 TRBV9 many . TGTGCCAGCAGCATCGCCCCCTCCTACGAGCAGTACTTC CASSIAPSYEQYF
TRBJ2-3 TRBV9 many TRBD2 TGTGCCAGCACCCTAGCGGGAGTCTCAGATACGCAGTATTTT CASTLAGVSDTQYF
TRBJ1-5 TRBV24-1 few . TGTGCCACCAGTGGGTTCGGGCATCAGCCCCAGCATTTT CATSGFGHQPQHF
TRBJ2-1 TRBV5-1 . . TGCGCCAGCAGCCCATCGGGGGTTCAGGATCTTGAGCAGTTCTTC CASSPSGVQDLEQFF
TRBJ2-1 TRBV5-1 . . TGCGCCAGCAGCTCGACAGGAGACAATGAGCAGTTCTTC CASSSTGDNEQFF
TRBJ2-2 TRBV20-1 . . TGCAGTGCTAGAGTACACAGATCCACCGGGGAGCTGTTTTTT CSARVHRSTGELFF
TRBJ2-1 TRBV3-1 many . TGTGCCAGCAGCCAAGAGTGGGCGTTCGATGAGCAGTTCTTC CASSQEWAFDEQFF
TRBJ2-5 TRBV24-1 . . TGTGCCACCAGTGATCCATCAGGAGACAGAATCTTGGAGACCCAGTACTTC CATSDPSGDRILETQYF
TRBJ1-1 TRBV20-1 . . TGCAGTGCTATGGCCACAGGGTTGAACACTGAAGCTTTCTTT CSAMATGLNTEAFF
TRBJ2-1 TRBV6-1 . . TGTGCCAGCAGTCTGCTTCCCTTTAGCTCCTACAATGAGCAGTTCTTC CASSLLPFSSYNEQFF
TRBJ2-1 TRBV7-3 . TRBD2 TGTGCCAGCAGACTAGCGGGGGTGGGGGAGCAGTTCTTC CASRLAGVGEQFF
TRBJ2-7 TRBV6-1 few TRBD1 TGTGCCAGCAGCCTAGACAGGGCTACTAGCTCCTACGAGCAGTACTTC CASSLDRATSSYEQYF
TRBJ1-1 TRBV7-9 . . TGTGCCAGCAGCGACCTTGGAAACACTGAAGCTTTCTTT CASSDLGNTEAFF
TRBJ1-1 TRBV29-1 many . TGCAGCGCCGGGACGGTCATGAACACTGAAGCTTTCTTT CSAGTVMNTEAFF
TRBJ1-2 TRBV3-1 few . TGTGCCAGCAGCCAACGCCTCTCTAACTATGGCTACACCTTC CASSQRLSNYGYTF
TRBJ2-1 TRBV12-3/TRBV12-4 many . TGTGCCAGCAGTCCGCTGACTGGCACCTACAATGAGCAGTTCTTC CASSPLTGTYNEQFF
TRBJ2-3 TRBV2 . . TGTGCCAGCAAACTTCTCGTATGGACAGATACGCAGTATTTT CASKLLVWTDTQYF
TRBJ2-3 TRBV5-1 . TRBD2 TGCGCCAGCAGCTCCTCCCTGGGACTAGCGGACACAGATACGCAGTATTTT CASSSSLGLADTDTQYF
TRBJ2-2 TRBV5-1 few . TGCGCCAGCAGCTTGGCCGAGGCAGGGGAGTCCGGGGAGCTGTTTTTT CASSLAEAGESGELFF
TRBJ2-1 TRBV12-3/TRBV12-4 few TRBD2 TGTGCCAGCAGTTTTAGGGGAGGGCGTCAGTTCTTC CASSFRGGRQFF
TRBJ2-2 TRBV27 many . TGTGCCAGCAGTTTATCCAGGGCCAACACCGGGGAGCTGTTTTTT CASSLSRANTGELFF
TRBJ2-5 TRBV7-2 . TRBD2 TGTGCCAGCAGCCCTCGGACTAGCGGCTTGGAGACCCAGTACTTC CASSPRTSGLETQYF
TRBJ1-1 TRBV7-9 . TRBD1 TGTGCCAGCAGCAGCCGGACAGGGGGGGACACTGAAGCTTTCTTT CASSSRTGGDTEAFF
TRBJ1-3 TRBV10-3 few TRBD1 TGTGCCACCGGGACAGTTTCTGGAAACACCATATATTTT CATGTVSGNTIYF
TRBJ2-1 TRBV5-1 many TRBD2 TGCGCCAGCAGCCCCGAGGTGGGGAGGGATGAGCAGTTCTTC CASSPEVGRDEQFF
TRBJ2-1 TRBV20-1 few TRBD2 TGCAGTGCTAGAGACCCCACCGGGACTAGCGGCTACAATGAGCAGTTCTTC CSARDPTGTSGYNEQFF
TRBJ2-7 TRBV29-1 many TRBD1 TGCAGCGTTGATAGGCAGGGGGCGAACGAGCAGTACTTC CSVDRQGANEQYF
TRBJ1-3 TRBV5-5 few . TGTGCCAGCAGCTTGGGAGTAGGGCGGATAGTTCCTGGAAACACCATATATTTT CASSLGVGRIVPGNTIYF
TRBJ2-3 TRBV18 many . TGTGCCAGCTCACCCCCGGTAGTTGATACGCAGTATTTT CASSPPVVDTQYF